Below, 19 T cell receptor beta chains from the same sample are listed, as sequenced in a study of T cell responses to AZD1222 COVID-19 vaccine. TCRdb's copy holds only in-frame clones and misses some; the assay was immunoSEQ multiplex PCR. The table has about 120,000 clones, roughly 87% seen once. The material sequenced was peripheral blood, taken on day 0 of AZD1222 vaccination. Source of these receptors: an adult in good health.

The chain has TRBV11-3 and TRBJ2-1, with 13 bases that match TRBD2. Per the germline V gene, CDR1 is SGHNT and CDR2 is YENEEA. V was clipped by 3 bases and J by 9 bases; unmatched bases: 2. The CDR3 sequence is 14 residues long. For the CDR3, the DNA is TGTGCCAGCAGCTTGGGACTAGCGGGGAGTGAGCAGTTCTTC. It codes for CASSLGLAGSEQFF.

This clone has more than one count but fewer than ten. V is TRBV19 and J is TRBJ1-4, with 7 bases that match TRBD1. The germline V gene encodes CDR1 LNHDA and CDR2 SQIVND (reference sequence). V lost 1 base, J lost 5 bases, and 4 bases stayed unmatched. The CDR3 runs to 15 residues. CDR3 amino acids: CASSIASTGNEKLFF. CDR3 nucleotides: TGTGCCAGTAGTATAGCCTCGACAGGGAATGAAAAACTGTTTTTT.

The chain combines TRBV19 with TRBJ1-5; D remains unclear. Trimming left V 1 base short and J 3 bases short, with 7 bases between. CDR1 is LNHDA and CDR2 is SQIVND in the germline V gene (reference sequence). This CDR3 contains 14 residues. The CDR3 sequence is CASSIADANQPQHF. The CDR3 DNA sequence: TGTGCCAGTAGTATAGCTGATGCCAATCAGCCCCAGCATTTT. The full variable domain, with the rest looked up from reference TRBV19 and TRBJ1-5, is DGGITQSPKYLFRKEGQNVTLSCEQNLNHDAMYWYRQDPGQGLRLIYYSQIVNDFQKGDIAEGYSVSREKKESFPLTVTSAQKNPTAFYLCASSIADANQPQHFGDGTRLSIL.

V usage is TRBV5-6 and J usage is TRBJ2-2; TRBD1 matches 8 bases. The germline gives CDR1 SGHDT, CDR2 YYEEEE. This CDR3 is built from 18 residues. J was trimmed by 4 bases and V by 4 bases; bases with no gene match: 15. The CDR3 DNA is TGTGCCAGCAGCCCCTGGTTAGACAGGGGTCGGGGCACCGGGGAGCTGTTTTTT. Its protein product is CASSPWLDRGRGTGELFF.

The chain carries TRBV19 and TRBJ1-2, with 7 positions matching TRBD1. CDR1 and CDR2 (germline): LNHDA, SQIVND (reference sequence). The CDR3 spans 13 residues. The junction had 1 base not matched to a gene; V was cut back by 4 bases and J by 2 bases. The CDR3 reads CASSTDRNYGYTF. CDR3 DNA: TGTGCCAGTAGTACGGACAGGAACTATGGCTACACCTTC.

This clone was recorded only once. The DNA of the CDR3 is TGCGCCAGCAGCTTAAGCGGGGGGCCCGAATCTGCAGATACGCAGTATTTT. This gives the protein CASSLSGGPESADTQYF. The chain carries TRBV5-1 and TRBJ2-3; 9 nucleotides match TRBD2. The V gene's germline CDR1 is SGHRS and CDR2 YFSETQ. V shed 2 bases and J 4 bases; nucleotides not matched to a gene: 11. The CDR3 sequence is 17 residues long.

This clone was picked up one time. The chain employs TRBV4-1 and TRBJ1-2; 10 nucleotides line up with TRBD1. Trimming took 3 bases from V and 4 from J; bases not matched to a gene: 5. The germline V gene has CDR1 MGHRA and CDR2 YSYEKL. The CDR3 totals 15 residues. CDR3 region: CASSHTGQGTYGYTF. The CDR3 DNA is TGCGCCAGCAGCCATACGGGACAGGGGACCTATGGCTACACCTTC.

The V and J genes are TRBV10-3 and TRBJ1-2; no definite D call. This CDR3 has 9 residues. Trimming cost V 8 bases and J 8 bases, with 6 bases left between them. Per germline, CDR1 ENHRY and CDR2 SYGVKD. The CDR3 loop is CAILGGYTF. CDR3 in DNA: TGTGCCATCCTAGGGGGCTACACCTTC.

J is TRBJ1-2 and V is TRBV6-5; D possibly corresponds to TRBD1 (5 bases). The V and J ends lost 10 bases and 2 bases respectively, with 14 bases between them. Germline CDR1 and CDR2: MNHEY and SVGAGI. The CDR3 covers 13 residues. Here the CDR3 DNA reads TGTGCCACCGGGGGGTGGAACAACTATGGCTACACCTTC. Translating gives CATGGWNNYGYTF.

This sequence joins TRBV12-3 or TRBV12-4 and TRBJ2-1; 9 bases agree with TRBD2. Trimming took 6 bases from V and 8 from J; bases not matched to a gene: 5. This CDR3 spans 13 amino acids. DNA for the CDR3: TGTGCCAGCAGCCTAGCGGGGATCGATGAGCAGTTCTTC. It codes for CASSLAGIDEQFF.

The V gene is TRBV4-1, the J gene TRBJ1-2; TRBD1 is a possible D gene (5 bases). V lost 0 bases and J lost 2, with 10 bases in between. From germline, CDR1 is MGHRA and CDR2 YSYEKL. The CDR3 sequence is 15 residues long. The CDR3 nucleotides are TGCGCCAGCAGCCAAGATGGGGACGAGAACTATGGCTACACCTTC. Its protein is CASSQDGDENYGYTF.

The chain joins TRBV4-1 to TRBJ2-3; possibly TRBD2 for D (6 bases). Per germline, CDR1 MGHRA and CDR2 YSYEKL. Trimming took 3 bases from V and 6 from J, leaving 19 bases between them. This CDR3 is 16 amino acids long. The DNA for the CDR3 is TGCGCCAGCAGCCATCTCGGAGGGAGGCCTCTGGATACGCAGTATTTT. Protein: CASSHLGGRPLDTQYF.

This clone was picked up one time. The chain has TRBV27 and TRBJ2-1, with a tentative D call TRBD2 (5 bases). V dropped 9 bases and J dropped 6 bases, with 9 bases sitting between them. The CDR3 spans 11 residues. CDR1 MNHEY and CDR2 SMNVEV come from the germline V gene (reference sequence). CDR3 sequence (DNA): TGTGCCAGTGGAGGAGGCAATGAGCAGTTCTTC. Amino acid sequence: CASGGGNEQFF.

This chain joins TRBV21-1 and TRBJ2-2; the DNA was not compared with TRBD2, the D call given in the table. TRBV21-1 is a documented pseudogene. This CDR3 is 19 amino acids long. The CDR3 spells CASSRTRDESSGRAGELFF. The CDR3 DNA sequence: TGTGCCAGCAGCAGGACCAGGGACGAGAGCAGCGGGAGGGCGGGGGAGCTGTTTTTT.

This clone was seen a single time. This chain uses TRBV19 with TRBJ1-5; D is unclear. CDR1 is LNHDA, CDR2 SQIVND, per germline (reference sequence). The V end was cut by 8 bases, the J end by 1 base, with 9 bases between. The CDR3 runs 13 residues. The CDR3 sequence is CASRLRSNQPQHF. The CDR3 bases are TGTGCCAGTCGACTTCGGAGCAATCAGCCCCAGCATTTT.

The chain recombines TRBV9 with TRBJ2-6; D unclear. CDR3 length equals 22 residues. Trimming pared 0 bases from V and 0 bases from J, leaving 25 bases between. Looked up from germline, CDR1 is SGDLS and CDR2 is YYNGEE. Here the CDR3 reads CASSVAVVAPPETDSGANVLTF. DNA for the CDR3: TGTGCCAGCAGCGTAGCTGTTGTAGCCCCCCCGGAAACAGACTCTGGGGCCAACGTCCTGACTTTC.

V and J are TRBV3-1 (or the pseudogene TRBV3-2) and TRBJ1-1, with a weak D call TRBD1 (5 bases). The CDR3 spans 16 residues. Germline CDR1 is LGHDT and CDR2 is YNNKEL (reference sequence). V lost 2 bases and J lost 1, with 14 bases in between. CDR3 sequence (DNA): TGTGCCAGCAGCCAAAACGTCGGTCAGGGGAACACTGAAGCTTTCTTT. This encodes CASSQNVGQGNTEAFF.

With respect to this clone: The same CDR3 arises from other DNA sequences in this sample as well. V gene TRBV5-1 combines with J gene TRBJ1-5; unclear D gene. The germline V gene has CDR1 SGHRS and CDR2 YFSETQ. The CDR3 contains 15 residues. The V end was cut by 0 bases, the J end by 0 bases, with 7 bases between. The DNA of the CDR3 is TGCGCCAGCAGCTTGGGTGGCACTAGCAATCAGCCCCAGCATTTT. It yields the protein CASSLGGTSNQPQHF.

CDR3 in amino acids: CASSEASRVEPQHF. CDR3 DNA sequence: TGTGCCAGCAGTGAAGCAAGCAGGGTGGAGCCCCAGCATTTT. V usage is TRBV2 and J usage is TRBJ1-5; D is possibly TRBD1 (5 bases). Trimming stripped 0 bases from V and 8 bases from J, with 11 bases between. This CDR3 is 14 amino acids long. CDR1 and CDR2 from the germline V gene are SNHLY and FYNNEI.